This T cell receptor (beta chain) originates from a study of cytomegalovirus exposure and HLA in healthy donors. Study-level points and caveats: Specificity for CMV antigens was confirmed in vitro for a few of the CMV-associated chains.

The assay was immunoSEQ multiplex PCR, and TCRdb's table has in-frame clones only and misses some. The sample contains about 120,000 clones, approximately 88% of which appear only once. In this sample, this clone turned up a few times. Its antigen is currently unknown. The CDR3 is made up of 12 amino acids. Germline V gene lookup returns CDR1 SNHLY and CDR2 FYNNEI. Trimming shortened V by 6 bases and J by 0 bases, and 6 bases separated the two germline ends. This TCR came from a young man in good health and CMV-seronegative. The chain has TRBV2 and TRBJ2-7; D unresolved. Sequencing was performed on PBMCs. CDR3 DNA: TGTGCCAGCAGCTTGAGCTCCTACGAGCAGTACTTC. As protein: CASSLSSYEQYF.